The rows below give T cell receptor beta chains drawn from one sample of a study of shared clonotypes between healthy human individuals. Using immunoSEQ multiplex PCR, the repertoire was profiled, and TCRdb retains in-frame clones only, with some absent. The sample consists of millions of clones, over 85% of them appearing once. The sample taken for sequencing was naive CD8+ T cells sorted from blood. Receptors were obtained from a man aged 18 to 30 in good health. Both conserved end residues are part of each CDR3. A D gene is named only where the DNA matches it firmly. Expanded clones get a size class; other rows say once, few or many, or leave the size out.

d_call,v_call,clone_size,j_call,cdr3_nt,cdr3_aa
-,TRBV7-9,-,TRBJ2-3,TGTGCCAGCAACCCACAGGGCACAGATACGCAGTATTTT,CASNPQGTDTQYF
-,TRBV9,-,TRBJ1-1,TGTGCCAGCAGCCCGCTGGCAGGCACTGAAGCTTTCTTT,CASSPLAGTEAFF
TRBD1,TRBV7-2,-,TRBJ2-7,TGTGCCAGCAGCTTACTACCGGGACAGGGAAACGAGCAGTACTTC,CASSLLPGQGNEQYF
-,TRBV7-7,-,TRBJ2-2,TGTGCTAGCAGCTTAGGGGAGGCCGGGGAGCTGTTTTTT,CASSLGEAGELFF
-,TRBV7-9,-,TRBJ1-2,TGTGCCAGCAGCCCATCGACAGGAGAGGACTATGGCTACACCTTC,CASSPSTGEDYGYTF
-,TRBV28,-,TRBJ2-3,TGTGCCAGCAGTTTAGGGGCTAGCACAGATACGCAGTATTTT,CASSLGASTDTQYF
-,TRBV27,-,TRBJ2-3,TGTGCCAGCAGTTTCGGGGTTCGTTCTTCAGATACGCAGTATTTT,CASSFGVRSSDTQYF
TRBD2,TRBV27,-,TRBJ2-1,TGTGCCAGCAGTTTCTATCGGGGGGGCAATGAGCAGTTCTTC,CASSFYRGGNEQFF
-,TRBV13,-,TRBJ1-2,TGTGCCAGCAGCTTAGGCCGAGGGGGTAGCTATGGCTACACCTTC,CASSLGRGGSYGYTF
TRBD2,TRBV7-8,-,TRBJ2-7,TGTGCCAGCAGCTTAATGGGACTAGCGGGGGACTCCTACGAGCAGTACTTC,CASSLMGLAGDSYEQYF
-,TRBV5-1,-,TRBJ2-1,TGCGCCAGCAGCTTGGTCGGGCACAATGAGCAGTTCTTC,CASSLVGHNEQFF
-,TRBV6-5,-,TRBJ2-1,TGTGCCAGCCGATTAGCGAGCGGAGCCTACAATGAGCAGTTCTTC,CASRLASGAYNEQFF
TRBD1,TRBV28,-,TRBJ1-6,TGTGCCAGCAACGACAGGGGCTATAATTCACCCCTCCACTTT,CASNDRGYNSPLHF
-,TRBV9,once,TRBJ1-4,TGTGCCAGCAGCGTAGCCATTAACAGTGAAAAACTGTTTTTT,CASSVAINSEKLFF
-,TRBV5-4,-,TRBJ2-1,TGTGCCAGCAGCTTGGGGACAGACAATGAGCAGTTCTTC,CASSLGTDNEQFF
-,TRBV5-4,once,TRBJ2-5,TGTGCCAGCAGCGCAAGGGGCGGGGAAGAGACCCAGTACTTC,CASSARGGEETQYF
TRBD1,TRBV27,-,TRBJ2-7,TGTGCCAGCAGCGGACAGGGATGGGCCTACGAGCAGTACTTC,CASSGQGWAYEQYF
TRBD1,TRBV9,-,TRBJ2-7,TGTGCCAGCAGCGGATCCTTGACAGGGGGCGCCTACGAGCAGTACTTC,CASSGSLTGGAYEQYF
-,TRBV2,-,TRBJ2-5,TGTGCCAGCAGTTCGGGCCCAAGGGGGGAGACCCAGTACTTC,CASSSGPRGETQYF
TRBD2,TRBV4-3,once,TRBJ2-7,TGCGCCAGCAGCCAAGAGACTAGCGCCACCTCCTACGAGCAGTACTTC,CASSQETSATSYEQYF
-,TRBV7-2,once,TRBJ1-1,TGTGCCAGTAGCTTTAACTGGAACACTGAAGCTTTCTTT,CASSFNWNTEAFF
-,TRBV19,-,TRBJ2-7,TGTGCCAGTAGTGGGTGGGAGGCCTCCTACGAGCAGTACTTC,CASSGWEASYEQYF
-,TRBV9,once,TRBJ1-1,TGTGCCAGCAGCGTTTTAGGGGGGGGCACTGAAGCTTTCTTT,CASSVLGGGTEAFF
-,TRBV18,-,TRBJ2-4,TGTGCCAGCTCACCACAAGGGGGGGCGACCAAAAACATTCAGTACTTC,CASSPQGGATKNIQYF
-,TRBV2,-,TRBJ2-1,TGTGCCAGCAGTGTTGAGTGGGACAATGAGCAGTTCTTC,CASSVEWDNEQFF
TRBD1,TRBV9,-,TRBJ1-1,TGTGCCAGCAGCAGTACAGGGGTTGGGACTGAAGCTTTCTTT,CASSSTGVGTEAFF
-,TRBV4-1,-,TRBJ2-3,TGCGCCAGCAGCCAAGTTTCATTGATGGATACGCAGTATTTT,CASSQVSLMDTQYF
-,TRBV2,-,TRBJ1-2,TGTGCCAGCAACTCCCGGGAGGGCTACACCTTC,CASNSREGYTF
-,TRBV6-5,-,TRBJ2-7,TGTGCCAGCAGCCCGTCTGGGGAAGGCTCCTACGAGCAGTACTTC,CASSPSGEGSYEQYF
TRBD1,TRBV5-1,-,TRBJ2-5,TGCGCCAGCAGCTTTACCGGGACAGGGGGCCAAGAGACCCAGTACTTC,CASSFTGTGGQETQYF
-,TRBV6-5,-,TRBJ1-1,TGTGCCAGCAGTTACTCGAGGGAGATCATGAACACTGAAGCTTTCTTT,CASSYSREIMNTEAFF
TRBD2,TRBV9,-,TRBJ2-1,TGTGCCAGCAGCCCCCGACTAGCCCATGAGCAGTTCTTC,CASSPRLAHEQFF
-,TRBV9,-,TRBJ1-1,TGTGCCAGCAGCCCCGACAGGAGGGAAGCTTTCTTT,CASSPDRREAFF
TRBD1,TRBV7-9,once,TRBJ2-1,TGTGCCAGCAGCTCTGGTGGGACAGGGTTATCGAATGAGCAGTTCTTC,CASSSGGTGLSNEQFF
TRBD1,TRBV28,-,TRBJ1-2,TGTGCCAGCAGTTTGGACAGGGGTGGTATTTACTATGGCTACACCTTC,CASSLDRGGIYYGYTF